The next 25 T cell receptor beta chains were all read from a single sample in a study of shared clonotypes between healthy human individuals. The assay was immunoSEQ multiplex PCR, and TCRdb's table has in-frame clones only and misses some. This sample has 98,000 or so clones, with roughly two thirds found just once. The specimen was memory CD8+ T cells sorted from blood. The subset denotes: CD45RO+ cells pooled with CCR7-negative TemRA cells. The receptors here all came from a woman in her twenties or thirties in good health.

This clone has ten or more counts. The same CDR3 can be traced to other DNA sequences in this sample. This rearrangement joins TRBV2 to TRBJ1-4, with D perhaps matching TRBD1 (5 bases). This CDR3 is 16 amino acids long. V was shortened by 5 bases and J by 5 bases, with 18 bases between the two germline ends. Germline CDR1 SNHLY, CDR2 FYNNEI. The CDR3 spells CASSSLFDSHNEKLFF. The DNA for the CDR3 is TGTGCCAGCAGTAGTCTTTTTGACAGCCACAATGAAAAACTGTTTTTT.

CDR3 DNA: TGTGCCAGCAGTTTCGGGCGGGAAGGGACCGGGGAGCTGTTTTTT. Its protein is CASSFGREGTGELFF. V usage is TRBV27 and J usage is TRBJ2-2, with a possible D match to TRBD2 (6 bases). Germline CDR1 and CDR2: MNHEY and SMNVEV (reference sequence). V was cut by 3 bases and J by 5 bases, with 13 bases left in between. The CDR3 runs to 15 residues.

The chain carries TRBV6-1 and TRBJ2-2; D remains ambiguous. The V end was cut by 4 bases, the J end by 0 bases, with 6 bases between. This CDR3 spans 14 amino acids. CDR1 MNHNS and CDR2 SASEGT come from the germline V gene. The CDR3 DNA reads TGTGCCAGCAGTGTAGTATCGAACACCGGGGAGCTGTTTTTT. Amino acid sequence: CASSVVSNTGELFF.

This clone was observed at least ten times. V usage is TRBV30 and J usage is TRBJ1-2; weak D call: TRBD1 (6 bases). Trimming removed 1 base at V and 6 bases at J, with 18 bases between. This CDR3 region has 15 residues. CDR1 and CDR2 from the germline V gene are GTSNPN and SVGIG (reference sequence). The CDR3 nucleotides read TGTGCCTGGAGTGATCTTACAGGGAGGGTTGATGGCTACACCTTC. It encodes CAWSDLTGRVDGYTF.

The rearrangement uses TRBV6-4 and TRBJ2-3, with D tentatively TRBD2 (5 bases). Germline V gives CDR1 MRHNA, CDR2 SNTAGT. Trimming stripped 5 bases from V and 0 bases from J, with 6 bases between. The CDR3 runs to 13 residues. CDR3 protein: CASSPGSTDTQYF. Here the CDR3 DNA reads TGTGCCAGCAGTCCGGGGAGCACAGATACGCAGTATTTT.

The chain is built from TRBV4-2 and TRBJ2-7; 10 bases fit TRBD1. Germline V gene lookup returns CDR1 LGHNA and CDR2 YNFKEQ. The CDR3 runs 15 residues. After removal of 0 bases from V and 6 bases from J, the junction contained 5 bases not matched to a gene. CDR3 region: CASSQEDRGTGEQYF. The DNA of the CDR3 is TGTGCCAGCAGCCAAGAGGACAGGGGGACTGGCGAGCAGTACTTC.

This clone was seen at least ten times. The chain employs TRBV18 and TRBJ2-7, with D perhaps given as TRBD1 or TRBD2 (5 bases each). V was cut by 0 bases and J by 6 bases, with 21 bases left in between. Germline V gene lookup returns CDR1 KGHSH and CDR2 LQKENI. The CDR3 is made up of 17 amino acids. The CDR3 nucleotides are TGTGCCAGCTCACCACCGGTCTGGGACGGCGCTTATCCCGAGCAGTACTTC. Translating it yields CASSPPVWDGAYPEQYF. The variable domain in full, completed from reference TRBV18 and TRBJ2-7, reads NAGVMQNPRHLVRRRGQEARLRCSPMKGHSHVYWYRQLPEEGLKFMVYLQKENIIDESGMPKERFSAEFPKEGPSILRIQQVVRGDSAAYFCASSPPVWDGAYPEQYFGPGTRLTVT.

This clone was observed a single time. V gene TRBV5-1 combines with J gene TRBJ2-1; D is ambiguous. The CDR3 consists of 15 residues. Trimming took 7 bases from V and 3 from J, leaving 17 bases between them. Germline V gives CDR1 SGHRS, CDR2 YFSETQ. The CDR3 loop is CASQPPGSGYNEQFF. The CDR3 coding sequence is TGCGCCAGCCAACCGCCAGGTTCTGGCTACAATGAGCAGTTCTTC. The full variable domain, in which reference TRBV5-1 and TRBJ2-1 provide the parts outside the CDR3, is KAGVTQTPRYLIKTRGQQVTLSCSPISGHRSVSWYQQTPGQGLQFLFEYFSETQRNKGNFPGRFSGRQFSNSRSEMNVSTLELGDSALYLCASQPPGSGYNEQFFGPGTRLTVL.

This clone turned up a few times. This chain connects TRBV5-6 to TRBJ1-2; 7 nucleotides line up with TRBD1. In germline, CDR1 is SGHDT, CDR2 YYEEEE. Trimming took 2 bases from V and 3 from J; bases not matched to a gene: 7. This CDR3 has 15 residues. The CDR3 DNA reads as TGTGCCAGCAGCTTAAGACAGGGAGTGGACTATGGCTACACCTTC. It is translated as CASSLRQGVDYGYTF.

This clone came up many times. The rearrangement uses TRBV28 and TRBJ1-2; D perhaps matches TRBD1 (6 bases). CDR1 MDHEN and CDR2 SYDVKM come from the germline V gene. This CDR3 comprises 15 residues. V was trimmed by 5 bases and J by 6 bases, leaving 19 bases between them. CDR3 DNA sequence: TGTGCCAGCAGTACCCACAGGGAAGAAGGCGATGGCTACACCTTC. Amino acid sequence: CASSTHREEGDGYTF.

The chain couples TRBV25-1 to TRBJ2-3, with D hard to call. The CDR3 runs 16 residues. In germline, CDR1 is MGHDK, CDR2 SYGVNS. Trimming removed 3 bases at V and 0 bases at J, with 13 bases between. Written as DNA, the CDR3 is TGTGCCAGCAGTGATCGTAAGGGTGGGAGCACAGATACGCAGTATTTT. Its translation is CASSDRKGGSTDTQYF.

This clone was picked up many times. The CDR3 spells CASSSWLGVGTEAFF. In nucleotides, the CDR3 is TGTGCCAGCAGTTCCTGGTTGGGGGTGGGCACTGAAGCTTTCTTT. V usage is TRBV27 and J usage is TRBJ1-1; tentative D call: TRBD1 (5 bases). Germline loops: CDR1 MNHEY, CDR2 SMNVEV (reference sequence). V was trimmed by 4 bases and J by 4 bases, leaving 16 bases between them. This CDR3 is built from 15 residues.

The V call is TRBV10-2, the J call TRBJ2-6; no firm D call. The germline CDR1 and CDR2 sequences are WSHSY and SAAADI. Trimming stripped 4 bases from V and 4 bases from J, with 8 bases between. CDR3 length: 14 amino acids. CDR3 nucleotide sequence: TGCGCCAGCAGTGTCCAGTACGGGGCCAACGTCCTGACTTTC. It yields the protein CASSVQYGANVLTF.

This sequence joins TRBV5-1 and TRBJ1-4; 10 nucleotides match TRBD1. V was clipped by 4 bases and J by 8 bases; unmatched bases: 14. This CDR3 comprises 17 residues. Germline V gene data show CDR1 as SGHRS and CDR2 as YFSETQ. CDR3 in DNA: TGCGCCAGCAGCGAAACCGGGACAGGGGCTTTAGGAGAAAAACTGTTTTTT. Its protein product is CASSETGTGALGEKLFF.

The chain's CDR3 is CASRPLSSYEQYF. CDR3 DNA sequence: TGTGCCAGCAGACCCCTTAGCTCCTACGAGCAGTACTTC. V and J are TRBV7-9 and TRBJ2-7; D is unclear. The length of the CDR3 is 13 residues. The V gene lost 6 bases and the J gene lost 0 bases, with 9 bases spanning the gap. Germline-derived CDR1 and CDR2 are SEHNR and FQNEAQ (reference sequence).

The chain employs TRBV25-1 and TRBJ2-7; the D call may be TRBD1 or TRBD2 (5 bases each). V was clipped by 4 bases and J by 1 base, with 14 bases between them. The CDR3 is 15 residues long. Germline values: CDR1 MGHDK, CDR2 SYGVNS. CDR3 coding DNA: TGTGCCAGCAGTGGCACCGGGACGCAATCCTACGAGCAGTACTTC. Translated, it gives CASSGTGTQSYEQYF.

CDR3 coding DNA: TGTGCCAGCAGCCCCGAATCCCCCTACAATGAGCAGTTCTTC. This gives the protein CASSPESPYNEQFF. The J gene is TRBJ2-1, the V gene TRBV5-6; D gene ambiguous. This CDR3 has 14 amino acids. Germline CDR1 is SGHDT and CDR2 is YYEEEE. V lost 4 bases and J lost 2, with 10 bases in between.

This clone was counted a few times. The chain is built from TRBV30 and TRBJ1-5, with a tentative D call TRBD1 (6 bases). The CDR3 is 13 residues long. Looked up from germline, CDR1 is GTSNPN and CDR2 is SVGIG (reference sequence). The V and J ends lost 1 base and 3 bases respectively, with 7 bases between them. The chain's CDR3 is CAWSEGHNQPQHF. CDR3 coding DNA: TGTGCCTGGAGTGAGGGACACAATCAGCCCCAGCATTTT.

The sample holds a few counts of this clone. V usage is TRBV6-5 and J usage is TRBJ2-6; D ambiguous. The CDR3 contains 14 residues. V was shortened by 5 bases and J by 0 bases, with 5 bases between the two germline ends. The germline V gene has CDR1 MNHEY and CDR2 SVGAGI. This chain's CDR3 is CASSKVSGANVLTF. CDR3 in DNA: TGTGCCAGCAGTAAGGTCTCTGGGGCCAACGTCCTGACTTTC.

This rearrangement joins TRBV5-1 to TRBJ2-7; D is possibly TRBD1 or TRBD2 (5 bases each). V gave up 0 bases and J gave up 2 bases, with 12 bases separating them. CDR1 and CDR2 from the germline V gene are SGHRS and YFSETQ. The length of the CDR3 is 15 residues. The DNA for the CDR3 is TGCGCCAGCAGCTTGGGATGGGACCCGCCCTACGAGCAGTACTTC. Translation gives CASSLGWDPPYEQYF.

V gene TRBV28 combines with J gene TRBJ1-5; D unresolved. The germline CDR1 and CDR2 sequences are MDHEN and SYDVKM. Trimming cost V 8 bases and J 3 bases, with 11 bases left between them. This CDR3 contains 13 residues. The DNA of the CDR3 is TGTGCCAGCTTTCCAGGCATCAATCAGCCCCAGCATTTT. It encodes CASFPGINQPQHF.

This clone has just one count. V gene TRBV29-1 combines with J gene TRBJ1-2; no reliable D call. Germline assignment: CDR1 SQVTM and CDR2 ANQGSEA. The CDR3 is 12 amino acids. Trimming took off 4 bases at V and 0 bases at J, with 6 bases between the two ends. The CDR3 bases are TGCAGCGTTGCCGATTCTAACTATGGCTACACCTTC. Protein sequence: CSVADSNYGYTF.

The chain links TRBV4-2 to TRBJ2-7; 11 nucleotides align to TRBD2. Germline V gene data show CDR1 as LGHNA and CDR2 as YNFKEQ. V lost 4 bases, J lost 4 bases, and 6 bases stayed unmatched. CDR3 length: 15 amino acids. In DNA, the CDR3 is TGTGCCAGCAGCCCAAGACTAGCGGGGATTTACGAGCAGTACTTC. Translation gives CASSPRLAGIYEQYF.

CDR3 region: CASRTGGNNQPQHF. The CDR3, as DNA: TGTGCCAGCAGGACAGGGGGTAACAATCAGCCCCAGCATTTT. The chain carries TRBV19 and TRBJ1-5; 10 nucleotides match TRBD1. Germline assignment: CDR1 LNHDA and CDR2 SQIVND (reference sequence). The CDR3 length is 14 residues. The trim removed 9 bases at V and 3 bases at J, leaving 5 bases unmatched.

The chain has TRBV19 and TRBJ1-1, with 8 bases lining up with TRBD1. The CDR3 extends over 14 amino acids. Germline trimming cut 3 bases from V and 4 bases from J; bases unmatched to any gene: 4. CDR1 is LNHDA and CDR2 is SQIVND in the germline V gene (reference sequence). CDR3 region: CASSIPGGSTEAFF. The CDR3 DNA reads as TGTGCCAGTAGTATCCCAGGGGGCTCCACTGAAGCTTTCTTT.